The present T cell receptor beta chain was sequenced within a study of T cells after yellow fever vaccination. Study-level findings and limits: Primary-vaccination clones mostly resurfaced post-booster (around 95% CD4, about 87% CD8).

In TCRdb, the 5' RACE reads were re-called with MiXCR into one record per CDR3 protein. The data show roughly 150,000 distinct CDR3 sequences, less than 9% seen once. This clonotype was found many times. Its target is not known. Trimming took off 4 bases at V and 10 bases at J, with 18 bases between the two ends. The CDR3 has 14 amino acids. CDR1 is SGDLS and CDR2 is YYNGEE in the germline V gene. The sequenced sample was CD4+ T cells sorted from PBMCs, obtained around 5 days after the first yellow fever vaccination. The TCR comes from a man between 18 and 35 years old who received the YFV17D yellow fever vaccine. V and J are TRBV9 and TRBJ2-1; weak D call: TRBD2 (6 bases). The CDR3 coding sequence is TGTGCCAGCAGCACGCGGGACCCGGCGGGCGAGCAGTTCTTC. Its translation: CASSTRDPAGEQFF.